The 3 T cell receptor beta chains below all came from one sample that was sequenced in a study of blood T cell repertoires in COVID-19. The repertoire was sequenced with immunoSEQ multiplex PCR; TCRdb's copy has only in-frame clones and lacks some. The data show over 50,000 clones, roughly 90% seen once. Input material: peripheral blood. The receptors come from a human donor with active COVID-19. The donor label of this sample is uncertain.

The chain combines TRBV10-2 with TRBJ2-6, with D possibly being TRBD2 (5 bases). This CDR3 contains 13 residues. Germline CDR1 and CDR2: WSHSY and SAAADI. V lost 8 bases to trimming and J lost 5 bases, with 10 bases between them. CDR3 region: CASGGTRANVLTF. CDR3 nucleotide sequence: TGCGCCAGCGGAGGTACCAGGGCCAACGTCCTGACTTTC.

V usage is TRBV28 and J usage is TRBJ2-1; TRBD2 aligns across 7 bases. Germline trimming cut 5 bases from V and 6 bases from J; bases unmatched to any gene: 4. Germline values: CDR1 MDHEN, CDR2 SYDVKM. The CDR3 is 13 residues long. The CDR3 is CASSRDYPNEQFF. As DNA, the CDR3 is TGTGCCAGCAGTAGGGACTACCCCAATGAGCAGTTCTTC.

The chain has TRBV4-3 and TRBJ2-5; a weak D match, TRBD2 (7 bases). The CDR3 runs to 15 residues. Per germline, CDR1 LGHNA and CDR2 YSLEER. The germline V and J ends were trimmed by 0 bases and 5 bases, with 13 bases remaining between them. The CDR3 loop is CASSQDRGARETQYF. CDR3 sequence (DNA): TGCGCCAGCAGCCAAGACCGGGGGGCGAGGGAGACCCAGTACTTC.